What follows is one TCR beta chain and its context. Antigen: not known. The data are from a study of cytomegalovirus exposure and HLA in healthy donors. Findings and limits, study-wide: Presence/absence analysis assumed near-uniform sequencing depth across donors. When the data were analyzed later, several of the most significant clusters appeared to be linked to common viral pathogens. Trimming of TCR beta V- and J-genes showed a link, identified in a later analysis, to a missense DCLRE1C variant.

Germline V lookup: CDR1 SGHNT, CDR2 YYREEE (reference sequence). This CDR3 has 16 residues. V lost 1 base, J lost 5 bases, and 9 bases stayed unmatched. It was with 60 Vbeta and 13 Jbeta primers that the PCR ran. Produced via immunoSEQ multiplex PCR; TCRdb's table is partial and in-frame only. This table holds under 200,000 clones, 70% to 90% found once. The receptor was derived from a man aged 25 to 40 in good health and CMV-seropositive. Sample: PBMCs. The chain carries TRBV5-4 and TRBJ2-1; 7 positions agree with TRBD1. CDR3 amino acids: CASSLWVDRVDNEQFF. The CDR3 nucleotides read TGTGCCAGCAGCTTGTGGGTTGACAGGGTAGACAATGAGCAGTTCTTC. Together with reference TRBV5-4 and TRBJ2-1, the CDR3 gives the full variable domain: ETGVTQSPTHLIKTRGQQVTLRCSSQSGHNTVSWYQQALGQGPQFIFQYYREEENGRGNFPPRFSGLQFPNYSSELNVNALELDDSALYLCASSLWVDRVDNEQFFGPGTRLTVL.